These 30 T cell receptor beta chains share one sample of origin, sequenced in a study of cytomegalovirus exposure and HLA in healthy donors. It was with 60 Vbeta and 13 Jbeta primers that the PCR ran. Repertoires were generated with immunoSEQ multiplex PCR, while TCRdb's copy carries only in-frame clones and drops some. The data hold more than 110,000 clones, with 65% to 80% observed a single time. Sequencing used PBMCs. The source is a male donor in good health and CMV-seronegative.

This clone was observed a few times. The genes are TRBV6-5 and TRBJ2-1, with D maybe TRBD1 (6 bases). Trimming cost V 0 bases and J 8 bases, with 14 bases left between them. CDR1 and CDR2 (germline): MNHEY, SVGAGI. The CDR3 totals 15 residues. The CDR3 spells CASSYSLGQSDEQFF. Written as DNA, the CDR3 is TGTGCCAGCAGTTACTCCCTCGGACAGTCCGATGAGCAGTTCTTC.

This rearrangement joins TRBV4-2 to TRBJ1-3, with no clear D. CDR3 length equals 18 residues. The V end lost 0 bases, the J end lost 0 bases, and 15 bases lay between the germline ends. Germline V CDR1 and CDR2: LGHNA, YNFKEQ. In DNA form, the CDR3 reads TGTGCCAGCAGCCAAGATCCTAGCAGCCTAAGCTCTGGAAACACCATATATTTT. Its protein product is CASSQDPSSLSSGNTIYF.

CDR3 bases: TGTGCCAGCACCAAACCCGGGACAGGGAACTACAATGAGCAGTTCTTC. This sequence encodes CASTKPGTGNYNEQFF. This rearrangement joins TRBV28 to TRBJ2-1; 9 bases line up with TRBD1. The V segment lost 7 bases and the J segment 3 bases; nucleotides outside the gene matches: 10. Per germline, CDR1 MDHEN and CDR2 SYDVKM. The CDR3 totals 16 residues.

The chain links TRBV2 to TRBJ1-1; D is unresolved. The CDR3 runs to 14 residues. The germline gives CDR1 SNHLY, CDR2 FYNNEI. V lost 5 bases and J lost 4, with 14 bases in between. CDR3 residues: CASSRSPFSTEAFF. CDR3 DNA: TGTGCCAGCAGTCGTTCCCCTTTCAGCACTGAAGCTTTCTTT.

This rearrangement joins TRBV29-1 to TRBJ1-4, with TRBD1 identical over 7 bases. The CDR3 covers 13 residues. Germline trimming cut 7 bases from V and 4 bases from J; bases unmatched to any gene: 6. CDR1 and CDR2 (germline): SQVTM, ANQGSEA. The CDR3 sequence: CSAPDRDNEKLFF. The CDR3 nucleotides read TGCAGCGCCCCCGACAGGGATAATGAAAAACTGTTTTTT.

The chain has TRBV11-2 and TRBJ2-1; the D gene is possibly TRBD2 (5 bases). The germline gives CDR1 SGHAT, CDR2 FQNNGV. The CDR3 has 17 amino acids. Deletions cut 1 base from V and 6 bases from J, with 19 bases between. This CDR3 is CASSLAKDFGSFNEQFF. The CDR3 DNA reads TGTGCCAGCAGCTTAGCCAAGGATTTTGGGAGCTTCAATGAGCAGTTCTTC.

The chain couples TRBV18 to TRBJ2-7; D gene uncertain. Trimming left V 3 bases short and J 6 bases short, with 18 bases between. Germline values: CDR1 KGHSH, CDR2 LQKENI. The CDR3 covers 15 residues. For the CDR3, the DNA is TGTGCCAGCTCACCCAAGGAGCTAGGATCTCGCGAGCAGTACTTC. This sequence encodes CASSPKELGSREQYF. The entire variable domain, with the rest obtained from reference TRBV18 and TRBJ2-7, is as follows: NAGVMQNPRHLVRRRGQEARLRCSPMKGHSHVYWYRQLPEEGLKFMVYLQKENIIDESGMPKERFSAEFPKEGPSILRIQQVVRGDSAAYFCASSPKELGSREQYFGPGTRLTVT.

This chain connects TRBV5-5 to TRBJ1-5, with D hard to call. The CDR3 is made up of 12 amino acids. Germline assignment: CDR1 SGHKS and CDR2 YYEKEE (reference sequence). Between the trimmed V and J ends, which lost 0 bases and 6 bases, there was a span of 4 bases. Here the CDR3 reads CASSLVGQPQHF. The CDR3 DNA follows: TGTGCCAGCAGCTTGGTCGGTCAGCCCCAGCATTTT.

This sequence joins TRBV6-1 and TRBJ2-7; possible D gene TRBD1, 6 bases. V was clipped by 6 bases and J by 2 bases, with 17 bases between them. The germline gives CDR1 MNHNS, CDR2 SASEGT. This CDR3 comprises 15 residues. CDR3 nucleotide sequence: TGTGCCAGCAGAACCCTGTCGCAGGGGACCTACGAGCAGTACTTC. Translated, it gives CASRTLSQGTYEQYF.

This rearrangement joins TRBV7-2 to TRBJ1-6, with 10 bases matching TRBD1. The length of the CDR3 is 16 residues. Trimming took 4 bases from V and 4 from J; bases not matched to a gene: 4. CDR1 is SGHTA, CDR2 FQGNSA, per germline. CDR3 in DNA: TGTGCCAGCAGCTCACCGGGACAGGGGTATAATTCACCCCTCCACTTT. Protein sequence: CASSSPGQGYNSPLHF.

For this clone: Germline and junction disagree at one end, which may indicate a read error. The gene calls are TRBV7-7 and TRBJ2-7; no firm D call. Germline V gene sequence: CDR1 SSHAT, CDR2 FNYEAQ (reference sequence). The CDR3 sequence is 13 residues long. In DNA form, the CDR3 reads TGTGCTAGCAGCTTGGCCAGGTCCTACGAGCAGTACTTC. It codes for CASSLARSYEQYF.

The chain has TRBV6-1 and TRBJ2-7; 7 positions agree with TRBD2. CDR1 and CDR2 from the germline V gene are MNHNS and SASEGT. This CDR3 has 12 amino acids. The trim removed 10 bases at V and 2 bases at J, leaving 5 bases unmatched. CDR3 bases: TGTGCCATCAGCCGGGGGGCCTACGAGCAGTACTTC. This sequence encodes CAISRGAYEQYF.

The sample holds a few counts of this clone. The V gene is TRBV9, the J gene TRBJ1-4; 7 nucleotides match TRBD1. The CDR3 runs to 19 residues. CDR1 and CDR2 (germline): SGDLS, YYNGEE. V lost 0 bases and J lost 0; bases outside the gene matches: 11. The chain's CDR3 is CASSVDSPGQISTNEKLFF. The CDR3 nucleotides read TGTGCCAGCAGCGTAGACTCGCCGGGACAGATATCAACTAATGAAAAACTGTTTTTT.

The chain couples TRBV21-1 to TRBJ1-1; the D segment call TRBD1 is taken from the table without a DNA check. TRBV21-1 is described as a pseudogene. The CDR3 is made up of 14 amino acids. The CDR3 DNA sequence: TGTGCCAGCAGGGAACAGGGCCCGAACACTGAAGCTTTCTTT. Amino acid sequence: CASREQGPNTEAFF.

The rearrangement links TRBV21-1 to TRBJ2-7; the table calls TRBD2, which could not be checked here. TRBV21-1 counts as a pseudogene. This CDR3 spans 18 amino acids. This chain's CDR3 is CASSTRGLAGGSRHEQYF. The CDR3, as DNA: TGTGCCAGCAGCACGAGGGGCCTAGCGGGAGGTTCCAGGCACGAGCAGTACTTC.

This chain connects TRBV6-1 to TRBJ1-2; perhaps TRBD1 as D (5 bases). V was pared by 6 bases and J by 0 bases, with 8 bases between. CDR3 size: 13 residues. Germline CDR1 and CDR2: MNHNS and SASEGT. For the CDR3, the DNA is TGTGCCAGCAGCGGACACTCTAACTATGGCTACACCTTC. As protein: CASSGHSNYGYTF.

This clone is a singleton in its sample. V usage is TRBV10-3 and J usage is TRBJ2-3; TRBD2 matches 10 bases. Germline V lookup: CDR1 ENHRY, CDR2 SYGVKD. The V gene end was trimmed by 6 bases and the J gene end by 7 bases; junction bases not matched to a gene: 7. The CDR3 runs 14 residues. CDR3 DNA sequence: TGTGCCATCAGGCAAGCGGGAGGGGGAAATACGCAGTATTTT. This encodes CAIRQAGGGNTQYF.

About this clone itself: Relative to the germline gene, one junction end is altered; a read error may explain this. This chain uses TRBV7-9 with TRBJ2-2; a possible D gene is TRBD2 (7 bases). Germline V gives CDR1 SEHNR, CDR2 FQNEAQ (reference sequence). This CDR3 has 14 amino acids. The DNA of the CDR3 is TGTTCCAGCAGCCCCGGGGGGCTCACCGGGGAGCTGTTTTTT. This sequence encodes CSSSPGGLTGELFF.

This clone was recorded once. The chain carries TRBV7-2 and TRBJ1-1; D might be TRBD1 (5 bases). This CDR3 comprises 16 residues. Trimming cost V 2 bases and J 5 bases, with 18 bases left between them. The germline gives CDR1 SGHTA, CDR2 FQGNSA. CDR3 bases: TGTGCCAGCAGCTTAATGCCACTGCGGGGGTATACTGAAGCTTTCTTT. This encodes CASSLMPLRGYTEAFF.

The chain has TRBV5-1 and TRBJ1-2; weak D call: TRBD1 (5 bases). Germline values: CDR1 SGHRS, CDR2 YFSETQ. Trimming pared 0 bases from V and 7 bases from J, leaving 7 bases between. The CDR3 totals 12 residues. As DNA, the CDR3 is TGCGCCAGCAGCTTGGACAGGTCTGGCTACACCTTC. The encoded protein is CASSLDRSGYTF.

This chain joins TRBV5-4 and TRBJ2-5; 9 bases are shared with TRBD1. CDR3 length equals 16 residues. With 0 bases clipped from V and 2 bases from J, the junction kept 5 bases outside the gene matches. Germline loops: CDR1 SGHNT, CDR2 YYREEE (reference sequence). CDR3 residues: CASSLGQGGRQETQYF. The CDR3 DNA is TGTGCCAGCAGCTTGGGACAGGGGGGCCGACAAGAGACCCAGTACTTC.

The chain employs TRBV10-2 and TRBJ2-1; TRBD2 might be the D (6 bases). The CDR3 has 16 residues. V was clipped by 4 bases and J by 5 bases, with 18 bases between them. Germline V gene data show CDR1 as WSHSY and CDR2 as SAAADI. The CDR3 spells CASSAEASDYDNEQFF. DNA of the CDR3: TGCGCCAGCAGTGCCGAAGCTAGCGATTATGACAATGAGCAGTTCTTC.

CDR3 sequence: CASSPPQREGRGNEQFF. The DNA of the CDR3 is TGTGCCAGCAGCCCCCCGCAGCGGGAAGGGCGGGGGAATGAGCAGTTCTTC. The genes are TRBV7-2 and TRBJ2-1, with TRBD2 matching 7 bases. Germline CDR1 SGHTA, CDR2 FQGNSA. J was trimmed by 7 bases and V by 5 bases; bases with no gene match: 17. This CDR3 spans 17 amino acids.

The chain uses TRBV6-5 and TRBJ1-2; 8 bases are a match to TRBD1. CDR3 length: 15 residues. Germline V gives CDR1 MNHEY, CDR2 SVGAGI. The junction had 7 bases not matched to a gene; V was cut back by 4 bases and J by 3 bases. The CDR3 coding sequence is TGTGCCAGCAGTTCGGACAGGGCCTTATACTATGGCTACACCTTC. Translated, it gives CASSSDRALYYGYTF.

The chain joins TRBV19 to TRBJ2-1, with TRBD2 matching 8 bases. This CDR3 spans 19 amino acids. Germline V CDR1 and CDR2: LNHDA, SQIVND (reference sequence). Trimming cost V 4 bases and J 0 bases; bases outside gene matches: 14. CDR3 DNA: TGTGCCAGTAGTAAAGAGGGCTTTAGCGGGGCCAGCTCCTACAATGAGCAGTTCTTC. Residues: CASSKEGFSGASSYNEQFF.

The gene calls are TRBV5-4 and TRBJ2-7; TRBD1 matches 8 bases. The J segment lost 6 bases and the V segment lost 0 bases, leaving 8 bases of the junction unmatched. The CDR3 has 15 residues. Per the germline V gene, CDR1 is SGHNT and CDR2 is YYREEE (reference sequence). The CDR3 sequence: CASSLVAQGAGEQYF. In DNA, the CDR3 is TGTGCCAGCAGCTTGGTAGCTCAGGGGGCGGGCGAGCAGTACTTC.

CDR3 sequence: CASSQDMGRGELFF. CDR3 sequence (DNA): TGCGCCAGCAGCCAAGATATGGGGAGAGGGGAGCTGTTTTTT. The rearrangement uses TRBV4-3 and TRBJ2-2; D is possibly TRBD2 (5 bases). The length of the CDR3 is 14 residues. Per germline, CDR1 LGHNA and CDR2 YSLEER. V lost 0 bases and J lost 8, with 10 bases in between.

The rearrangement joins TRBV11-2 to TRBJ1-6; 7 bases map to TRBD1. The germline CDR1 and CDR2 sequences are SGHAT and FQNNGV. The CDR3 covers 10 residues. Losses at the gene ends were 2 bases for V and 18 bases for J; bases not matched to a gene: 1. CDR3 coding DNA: TGTGCCAGCAGCTTAAGGGACAGCCACTTT. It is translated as CASSLRDSHF.

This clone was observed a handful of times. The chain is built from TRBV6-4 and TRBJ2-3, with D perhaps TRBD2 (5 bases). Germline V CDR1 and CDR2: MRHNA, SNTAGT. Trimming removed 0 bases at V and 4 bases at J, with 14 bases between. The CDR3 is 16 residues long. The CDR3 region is CASSDSWLARADTQYF. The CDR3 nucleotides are TGTGCCAGCAGTGACTCCTGGCTAGCACGCGCAGATACGCAGTATTTT.

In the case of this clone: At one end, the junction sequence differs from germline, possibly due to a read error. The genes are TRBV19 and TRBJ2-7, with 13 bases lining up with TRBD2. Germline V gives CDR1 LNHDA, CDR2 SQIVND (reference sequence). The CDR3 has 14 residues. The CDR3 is CASTATSGGTPADF. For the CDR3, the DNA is TGTGCCAGTACCGCGACTAGCGGGGGGACCCCTGCGGACTTC.